One and the same sample provided the 24 T cell receptor beta chains below, sequenced in a study of cytomegalovirus exposure and HLA in healthy donors. The PCR employed 60 Vbeta primers together with 13 Jbeta primers. Sequenced by immunoSEQ multiplex PCR; TCRdb stores in-frame clones only, minus some. The profile shows about 110,000 clones, 76% of them singletons. Specimen: PBMCs. The receptors come from a woman between 45 and 60 years old in good health and CMV-seropositive.

This rearrangement joins TRBV20-1 to TRBJ2-7, with a possible D match to TRBD1 (5 bases). Germline loops: CDR1 DFQATT, CDR2 SNEGSKA (reference sequence). This CDR3 comprises 11 residues. The V end lost 6 bases, the J end lost 12 bases, and 18 bases lay between the germline ends. The CDR3 sequence: CSAPAAGLRYF. DNA of the CDR3: TGCAGTGCGCCGGCAGCAGGGCTTCGGTACTTC.

The J gene is TRBJ2-7, the V gene TRBV4-2; tentative D call: TRBD2 (5 bases). CDR3 length equals 14 residues. From germline, CDR1 is LGHNA and CDR2 YNFKEQ. V dropped 1 base and J dropped 3 bases, with 10 bases sitting between them. The DNA of the CDR3 is TGTGCCAGCAGCCAAGGGGAGAGCGGCTACGAGCAGTACTTC. Protein: CASSQGESGYEQYF.

In this sample, this clone turned up a few times. The chain uses TRBV6-6 and TRBJ2-7; possible D gene TRBD1, 6 bases. CDR1 is MNHNY, CDR2 SVGAGI, per germline (reference sequence). The CDR3 has 13 amino acids. The V end lost 5 bases, the J end lost 6 bases, and 14 bases lay between the germline ends. CDR3 coding DNA: TGTGCCAGCAGTACAGGGACCACGTTCGAGCAGTACTTC. Translating gives CASSTGTTFEQYF.

The V call is TRBV14, the J call TRBJ1-2; the D is unclear. The CDR3 spans 13 residues. Deletions cut 6 bases from V and 4 bases from J, with 12 bases between. Germline V gene data show CDR1 as SGHDN and CDR2 as FVKESK. CDR3 bases: TGTGCCAGCAGACCGTCTGGCATCTATGGCTACACCTTC. Residues: CASRPSGIYGYTF.

This chain uses TRBV18 with TRBJ2-4, with a weak D call TRBD1 (6 bases). CDR1 is KGHSH, CDR2 LQKENI, per germline. The V gene lost 3 bases and the J gene lost 10 bases, with 16 bases spanning the gap. CDR3 length equals 14 residues. This CDR3 is CASSPQVGHEIQYF. The CDR3 DNA sequence: TGTGCCAGCTCACCTCAGGTGGGACACGAAATTCAGTACTTC. The full variable domain, completed using reference TRBV18 and TRBJ2-4, is NAGVMQNPRHLVRRRGQEARLRCSPMKGHSHVYWYRQLPEEGLKFMVYLQKENIIDESGMPKERFSAEFPKEGPSILRIQQVVRGDSAAYFCASSPQVGHEIQYFGAGTRLSVL.

V and J are TRBV29-1 and TRBJ1-1; 7 nucleotides match TRBD1. Per the germline V gene, CDR1 is SQVTM and CDR2 is ANQGSEA. This CDR3 has 15 residues. Trimming cost V 3 bases and J 4 bases; bases outside gene matches: 11. The CDR3 nucleotides read TGCAGCGTTGACAACGCCCGGGACAGTGGCACTGAAGCTTTCTTT. Translating gives CSVDNARDSGTEAFF.

The chain recombines TRBV7-9 with TRBJ2-7; 8 bases match TRBD2. Germline CDR1 is SEHNR and CDR2 is FQNEAQ (reference sequence). V trimming: 4 bases; J trimming: 12 bases; junction bases outside the gene matches: 17. This CDR3 has 15 amino acids. The CDR3 DNA sequence: TGTGCCAGCAGCTCCTTTGGAAGTAGCGGGGTGGATCGGTACTTC. Translated, it gives CASSSFGSSGVDRYF.

This clone was detected only a few times. The chain couples TRBV6-5 to TRBJ2-1; 10 bases are shared with TRBD1. The CDR3 length is 16 residues. The junction had 5 bases not matched to a gene; V was cut back by 0 bases and J by 6 bases. In germline, CDR1 is MNHEY, CDR2 SVGAGI. CDR3 nucleotides: TGTGCCAGCAGTTACTCGAGTAGGGACAGGGGCAATGAGCAGTTCTTC. It is translated as CASSYSSRDRGNEQFF.

This clone came up a few times. The V call is TRBV6-5, the J call TRBJ2-7, with a weak D call TRBD1 (6 bases). This CDR3 comprises 14 residues. V was clipped by 6 bases and J by 0 bases, with 12 bases between them. CDR1 MNHEY and CDR2 SVGAGI come from the germline V gene. The CDR3 protein is CASRRTASSYEQYF. Written as DNA, the CDR3 is TGTGCCAGCAGGAGGACAGCGAGCTCCTACGAGCAGTACTTC.

The genes are TRBV7-9 and TRBJ1-2; 9 bases line up with TRBD1. Germline trimming cut 2 bases from V and 6 bases from J; bases unmatched to any gene: 10. The CDR3 totals 16 residues. Germline V CDR1 and CDR2: SEHNR, FQNEAQ (reference sequence). CDR3 region: CASSLTQGQGNDGYTF. CDR3 sequence (DNA): TGTGCCAGCAGCTTAACACAGGGACAGGGAAATGATGGCTACACCTTC.

This chain links TRBV10-3 with TRBJ2-7, with 7 bases that match TRBD1. J gave up 3 bases and V 0 bases, and 8 bases lay outside the gene matches. The CDR3 spans 16 residues. From germline, CDR1 is ENHRY and CDR2 SYGVKD. The CDR3 protein is CAISESANAGGYEQYF. In DNA form, the CDR3 reads TGTGCCATCAGTGAGTCGGCGAACGCAGGGGGCTACGAGCAGTACTTC.

V and J are TRBV2 and TRBJ2-2; 11 bases fit TRBD2. This CDR3 spans 16 amino acids. Unmatched junction bases numbered 4, after V lost 4 bases and J lost 3 bases. Germline V lookup: CDR1 SNHLY, CDR2 FYNNEI. CDR3 sequence reads: CASSGLAGQHTGELFF. In DNA form, the CDR3 reads TGTGCCAGCAGTGGACTAGCGGGGCAACACACCGGGGAGCTGTTTTTT.

A note on this clone: The germline gene is not matched at one end of the junction; a read error may be the cause. This chain connects TRBV9 to TRBJ2-5; a possible D gene is TRBD2 (6 bases). This CDR3 region has 9 residues. Germline lookup yields CDR1 SGDLS and CDR2 YYNGEE. The CDR3, as DNA: TGTGCCAGCAGCGAGGGGAGGAACTTC. It encodes CASSEGRNF.

V gene TRBV9 combines with J gene TRBJ2-2, with D possibly matching TRBD1 (5 bases). Germline V gene sequence: CDR1 SGDLS, CDR2 YYNGEE. V shed 0 bases and J shed 2 bases, with 8 bases lying between them. The CDR3 loop spans 15 amino acids. The CDR3 region is CASSVEGRNTGELFF. The CDR3 DNA is TGTGCCAGCAGCGTAGAGGGGCGAAACACCGGGGAGCTGTTTTTT.

In its sample, this clone was seen once. The chain links TRBV5-1 to TRBJ2-5; TRBD2 matches at 8 bases. The germline V gene encodes CDR1 SGHRS and CDR2 YFSETQ. With V trimmed by 1 base and J by 5 bases, 7 bases remained unmatched. This CDR3 region has 15 residues. In DNA form, the CDR3 reads TGCGCCAGCAGCTTGATCGGACTAGCAGGGGAGACCCAGTACTTC. As protein: CASSLIGLAGETQYF.

V and J are TRBV5-1 and TRBJ2-3; TRBD1 might be the D (5 bases). Per the germline V gene, CDR1 is SGHRS and CDR2 is YFSETQ. V lost 4 bases, J lost 0 bases, and 12 bases lay in between. The CDR3 has 15 residues. The CDR3 DNA follows: TGCGCCAGCAGCCATGGGGCAGCTAGCACAGATACGCAGTATTTT. It yields the protein CASSHGAASTDTQYF.

The chain couples TRBV7-2 to TRBJ2-7, with TRBD2 matching 14 bases. Losses at the gene ends were 4 bases for V and 7 bases for J; bases not matched to a gene: 12. The CDR3 has 17 amino acids. CDR1 is SGHTA, CDR2 FQGNSA, per germline. Here the CDR3 reads CASSSSPGTSGGGEQYF. The DNA of the CDR3 is TGTGCCAGCAGCTCCAGCCCCGGGACTAGCGGGGGAGGGGAGCAGTACTTC.

Concerning this clone itself: The sample has other DNA sequences that encode this CDR3 too. CDR3 in amino acids: CAISAGQNYGYTF. CDR3 coding DNA: TGTGCCATCAGCGCGGGACAGAACTATGGCTACACCTTC. The chain uses TRBV10-3 and TRBJ1-2; TRBD1 matches 7 bases. Per germline, CDR1 ENHRY and CDR2 SYGVKD. Trimming took 6 bases from V and 2 from J; bases not matched to a gene: 3. This CDR3 has 13 residues.

This clone turned up a few times. This chain links TRBV29-1 with TRBJ2-5, with 9 bases that match TRBD1. CDR1 and CDR2 (germline): SQVTM, ANQGSEA. The CDR3 length is 17 residues. The V segment lost 5 bases and the J segment 5 bases; nucleotides outside the gene matches: 18. DNA of the CDR3: TGCAGCGTTTCCGGGACAGGGACGGGGCAACGCATGGAGACCCAGTACTTC. It specifies CSVSGTGTGQRMETQYF.

The gene calls are TRBV2 and TRBJ1-5; D is uncertain. V lost 7 bases, J lost 2 bases, and 9 bases lay in between. The CDR3 is 13 amino acids. The germline V gene has CDR1 SNHLY and CDR2 FYNNEI. The CDR3, as DNA: TGTGCCAGCACGAGTTACGGCAATCAGCCCCAGCATTTT. As protein: CASTSYGNQPQHF.

In its sample, this clone was seen a few times. The rearrangement links TRBV14 to TRBJ1-4, with 7 bases that match TRBD1. Germline loops: CDR1 SGHDN, CDR2 FVKESK. Germline trimming cut 4 bases from V and 4 bases from J; bases unmatched to any gene: 0. The CDR3 contains 13 residues. The CDR3 nucleotides read TGTGCCAGCAGCCGGGACAGTAATGAAAAACTGTTTTTT. Translating it yields CASSRDSNEKLFF.

V gene TRBV5-4 combines with J gene TRBJ2-2, with D perhaps TRBD1 (6 bases). V gave up 0 bases and J gave up 2 bases, with 11 bases separating them. CDR3 length: 16 amino acids. In germline, CDR1 is SGHNT, CDR2 YYREEE (reference sequence). Here the CDR3 reads CASSLGGRGNTGELFF. CDR3 in DNA: TGTGCCAGCAGCTTGGGGGGCAGGGGAAACACCGGGGAGCTGTTTTTT.

This chain uses TRBV13 with TRBJ1-1, with D hard to call. The CDR3 is 11 residues long. Trimming took 6 bases from V and 10 from J, leaving 12 bases between them. Per germline, CDR1 PRHDT and CDR2 FYEKMQ (reference sequence). CDR3 protein: CASRLLEGAFF. The CDR3 DNA reads TGTGCCAGCAGACTATTGGAGGGAGCTTTCTTT.

The chain joins TRBV19 to TRBJ1-5; 9 nucleotides match TRBD1. The germline CDR1 and CDR2 sequences are LNHDA and SQIVND (reference sequence). CDR3 size: 13 residues. V lost 7 bases, J lost 7 bases, and 5 bases stayed unmatched. The CDR3 nucleotides are TGTGCCAGTACCAGACAGGGGGGGCAGCCCCAGCATTTT. Protein product: CASTRQGGQPQHF.